One and the same sample provided the 31 T cell receptor beta chains below, sequenced in a study of T cells in Graves' hyperthyroidism and ophthalmopathy. RNA transcripts yielded amplified TCR beta CDR3 regions. Using the HTBI primer set, a first-round RT-PCR was run on the TCR CDR3. One entry per CDR3 protein, called by TCRdb with MiXCR from the multiplex PCR reads. The table shows roughly 100,000 distinct CDR3 sequences, with roughly 47% occurring only once. Source material: blood. These TCRs come from a man in his forties with Graves' hyperthyroidism.

CDR3 residues: CATGWGNEQFF. CDR3 coding DNA: TGTGCCACCGGATGGGGCAATGAGCAGTTCTTC. The chain combines TRBV24-1 with TRBJ2-1; no clear D. Trimming stripped 9 bases from V and 6 bases from J, with 8 bases between. Germline lookup yields CDR1 KGHDR and CDR2 SFDVKD. CDR3 size: 11 residues.

Points on this clonotype: A clone one base away is much larger, so this may be a read error. The chain joins TRBV6-2 or TRBV6-3 to TRBJ2-2, with 8 bases lining up with TRBD2. Germline CDR1 and CDR2: MNHEY and SVGEGT. This CDR3 is 16 amino acids long. With V trimmed by 1 base and J by 5 bases, 6 bases remained unmatched. The chain's CDR3 is CASSYFPSGRTGELFF. The CDR3 nucleotides are TGTGCCAGCAGTTACTTCCCTAGCGGGCGGACCGGGGAGCTGTTTTTT.

This clonotype showed up many times. Just one base apart from a much larger clone, this may be a read error. The V and J genes are TRBV7-2 and TRBJ2-2, with D maybe TRBD2 (6 bases). Germline CDR1 reads SGHTA; CDR2 reads FQGNSA. CDR3 length: 16 residues. CDR3 nucleotide sequence: TGTGTCAGCAGCTTAGGTAGCGGCTTGAACACCGGGGAGCTGTTTTTT. As protein: CVSSLGSGLNTGELFF. The whole variable domain, remainder taken from reference TRBV7-2 and TRBJ2-2, is GAGVSQSPSNKVTEKGKDVELRCDPISGHTALYWYRQSLGQGLEFLIYFQGNSAPDKSGLPSDRFSAERTGGSVSTLTIQRTQQEDSAVYLCVSSLGSGLNTGELFFGEGSRLTVL.

This clonotype has a count of ten or more. The chain carries TRBV4-1 and TRBJ2-3; D possibly corresponds to TRBD2 (5 bases). This CDR3 has 13 amino acids. CDR1 is MGHRA and CDR2 is YSYEKL in the germline V gene. Trimming left V 4 bases short and J 5 bases short, with 10 bases between. This CDR3 is CASSREREDTQYF. DNA of the CDR3: TGCGCCAGCAGCCGAGAGAGGGAAGATACGCAGTATTTT.

This chain connects TRBV2 to TRBJ1-5; a possible D gene is TRBD1 (5 bases). The CDR3 sequence is 12 residues long. V dropped 10 bases and J dropped 7 bases, with 14 bases sitting between them. CDR1 is SNHLY and CDR2 is FYNNEI in the germline V gene. CDR3 DNA: TGTGCCACCATGAGTAGGGGACAGCCCCAGCATTTT. Translated, it gives CATMSRGQPQHF. Together with reference TRBV2 and TRBJ1-5, the CDR3 gives the full variable domain: EPEVTQTPSHQVTQMGQEVILRCVPISNHLYFYWYRQILGQKVEFLVSFYNNEISEKSEIFDDQFSVERPDGSNFTLKIRSTKLEDSAMYFCATMSRGQPQHFGDGTRLSIL.

V and J are TRBV7-9 and TRBJ2-3; 7 nucleotides line up with TRBD1. Per germline, CDR1 SEHNR and CDR2 FQNEAQ (reference sequence). Losses at the gene ends were 0 bases for V and 5 bases for J; bases not matched to a gene: 5. The CDR3 loop spans 15 amino acids. The CDR3 loop is CASSLAGRGLDTQYF. The CDR3 DNA is TGTGCCAGCAGCTTAGCGGGTAGGGGGCTAGATACGCAGTATTTT.

There are a few counts of this clonotype. The chain is built from TRBV4-1 and TRBJ2-5, with 7 bases that match TRBD2. The length of the CDR3 is 13 residues. Germline CDR1 is MGHRA and CDR2 is YSYEKL. The trim removed 4 bases at V and 4 bases at J, leaving 3 bases unmatched. The chain's CDR3 is CASSLRTRETQYF. CDR3 nucleotide sequence: TGCGCCAGCAGCCTTCGGACTAGAGAGACCCAGTACTTC.

This clonotype was found many times. The chain recombines TRBV7-9 with TRBJ2-7; D might be TRBD1 or TRBD2, each matching 5 bases. V lost 4 bases to trimming and J lost 6 bases, with 10 bases between them. CDR3 length: 12 amino acids. Germline V CDR1 and CDR2: SEHNR, FQNEAQ (reference sequence). The CDR3 region is CASSWGSGEQYF. CDR3 in DNA: TGTGCCAGCAGCTGGGGCAGCGGCGAGCAGTACTTC.

This sequence joins TRBV7-3 and TRBJ2-3; 7 bases match TRBD2. Germline CDR1 SGHTA, CDR2 FQGTGA. Trimming took 2 bases from V and 11 from J; bases not matched to a gene: 13. This CDR3 is 15 amino acids long. The CDR3 spells CASSLGLAEYNEQYF. CDR3 nucleotides: TGTGCCAGCAGCTTAGGGCTAGCGGAGTACAATGAGCAGTATTTT.

As for this clonotype: Without the conserved terminal phenylalanine or tryptophan, this CDR3 likely stems from a read error. The rearrangement joins TRBV7-9 to TRBJ1-1, with TRBD1 identical over 10 bases. The germline V gene encodes CDR1 SEHNR and CDR2 FQNEAQ (reference sequence). The V gene end was trimmed by 9 bases and the J gene end by 4 bases; junction bases not matched to a gene: 14. The CDR3 loop spans 16 amino acids. CDR3 loop: CARSPRGQGSFTEAFV. Written as DNA, the CDR3 is TGTGCCAGAAGCCCACGGGGACAGGGGTCCTTCACTGAAGCTTTCGTT.

This chain links TRBV15 with TRBJ2-5, with D maybe TRBD1 (7 bases). Germline V gene sequence: CDR1 LNHNV, CDR2 YYDKDF (reference sequence). Trimming left V 3 bases short and J 6 bases short, with 23 bases between. This CDR3 has 17 amino acids. This CDR3 reads CATSSRQLIQGRQTQYF. CDR3 bases: TGTGCCACCAGCAGCCGGCAGTTAATACAGGGGAGGCAGACCCAGTACTTC.

This clonotype has at least ten counts. An end of the junction differs from the germline gene, which may be a read error. The rearrangement joins TRBV7-7 to TRBJ2-2; D unresolved. Per germline, CDR1 SSHAT and CDR2 FNYEAQ (reference sequence). This CDR3 region has 14 residues. CDR3 sequence (DNA): TGTGCTAGCAGCTTAGCCAGGAACACCGGGGAGCTGTTTTTT. This codes for CASSLARNTGELFF.

This chain uses TRBV25-1 with TRBJ2-2; 10 nucleotides line up with TRBD1. Trimming at V came to 3 bases and at J to 0 bases, leaving 1 base not matched to a gene. This CDR3 contains 16 residues. From germline, CDR1 is MGHDK and CDR2 SYGVNS. This CDR3 is CASSDDRGPNTGELFF. The CDR3 DNA follows: TGTGCCAGCAGTGACGACAGGGGGCCGAACACCGGGGAGCTGTTTTTT.

This clonotype was seen repeatedly, ten times or more. The chain carries TRBV6-4 and TRBJ2-7; D possibly uses TRBD1 or TRBD2 (5 bases each). V lost 4 bases and J lost 1, with 11 bases in between. Germline V gene sequence: CDR1 MRHNA, CDR2 SNTAGT. CDR3 length equals 14 residues. CDR3 in amino acids: CASSVGELSYEQYF. CDR3 sequence (DNA): TGTGCCAGCAGTGTGGGGGAACTTTCCTACGAGCAGTACTTC.

In its sample, this clonotype was seen many times. The chain links TRBV19 to TRBJ2-1; 7 bases line up with TRBD1. Germline values: CDR1 LNHDA, CDR2 SQIVND (reference sequence). Trimming cost V 2 bases and J 1 base; bases outside gene matches: 5. The CDR3 runs to 16 residues. This CDR3 reads CASSIPSGGSYNEQFF. Written as DNA, the CDR3 is TGTGCCAGTAGTATACCCTCAGGGGGATCCTACAATGAGCAGTTCTTC.

This clonotype was seen ten or more times. DNA for the CDR3: TGCAGTGCCAAACTAGCGGGAGAAATCGGGGAGCTGTTTTTT. Amino acid sequence: CSAKLAGEIGELFF. The chain employs TRBV20-1 and TRBJ2-2, with 11 bases aligning to TRBD2. CDR3 length equals 14 residues. After removal of 6 bases from V and 7 bases from J, the junction contained 7 bases not matched to a gene. Germline V gives CDR1 DFQATT, CDR2 SNEGSKA (reference sequence).

This clonotype has a count of ten or more. This chain uses TRBV15 with TRBJ2-7; 9 bases fit TRBD1. This CDR3 spans 13 amino acids. Germline V gene sequence: CDR1 LNHNV, CDR2 YYDKDF (reference sequence). After removal of 5 bases from V and 5 bases from J, the junction contained 4 bases not matched to a gene. The chain's CDR3 is CATSGRTGDEQYF. DNA for the CDR3: TGTGCCACCAGCGGACGGACAGGGGACGAGCAGTACTTC.

This clonotype was seen repeatedly, ten times or more. This chain joins TRBV7-2 and TRBJ2-1; 7 bases match TRBD2. In germline, CDR1 is SGHTA, CDR2 FQGNSA. Germline trimming cut 7 bases from V and 7 bases from J; bases unmatched to any gene: 10. The CDR3 totals 14 residues. The CDR3 DNA sequence: TGTGCCAGCACCGTAGGGAGGGTGGGGAATGAGCAGTTCTTC. It translates to CASTVGRVGNEQFF.

The chain links TRBV24-1 to TRBJ2-5; 9 bases agree with TRBD2. This CDR3 contains 14 residues. Per the germline V gene, CDR1 is KGHDR and CDR2 is SFDVKD. V shed 4 bases, J shed 5 bases, and the junction held 4 bases outside the gene matches. CDR3 nucleotides: TGTGCCACCAGTGACTCAGGACTAGCGGAGACCCAGTACTTC. This gives the protein CATSDSGLAETQYF.

This clonotype was counted many times. This sequence joins TRBV5-1 and TRBJ1-2, with TRBD1 identical over 8 bases. The germline V gene encodes CDR1 SGHRS and CDR2 YFSETQ. The CDR3 consists of 15 residues. V shed 0 bases and J 4 bases; nucleotides not matched to a gene: 5. CDR3 DNA: TGCGCCAGCAGCTTGGGGTCCGGACAGGGCTATGGCTACACCTTC. This translates into CASSLGSGQGYGYTF.

This clonotype was seen at least ten times. The chain carries TRBV11-3 and TRBJ2-7, with 12 bases identical to TRBD1. The trim removed 1 base at V and 5 bases at J, leaving 3 bases unmatched. CDR3 length: 15 amino acids. Per germline, CDR1 SGHNT and CDR2 YENEEA. The CDR3: CASSLGGTGGNEQYF. In nucleotides, the CDR3 is TGTGCCAGCAGCTTAGGTGGGACAGGGGGCAACGAGCAGTACTTC.

The chain employs TRBV7-1 and TRBJ2-1; TRBD2 matches at 10 bases. TRBV7-1 is recorded as an ORF, its role being uncertain. The trim removed 1 base at V and 3 bases at J, leaving 3 bases unmatched. This CDR3 is 16 amino acids long. The CDR3 DNA is TGTGCCAGCAGCTCAGGACTAGCGGGTAACTACAATGAGCAGTTCTTC. The encoded protein is CASSSGLAGNYNEQFF.

This clonotype was picked up many times. The chain uses TRBV19 and TRBJ1-1; TRBD1 might be the D (6 bases). Per the germline V gene, CDR1 is LNHDA and CDR2 is SQIVND (reference sequence). CDR3 size: 16 residues. The V gene lost 0 bases and the J gene lost 5 bases, with 16 bases spanning the gap. The CDR3 DNA is TGTGCCAGTAGTATAGATTTCGACAGGAGAGGAACTGAAGCTTTCTTT. It specifies CASSIDFDRRGTEAFF.

The chain recombines TRBV5-4 with TRBJ2-3, with D perhaps matching TRBD1 (7 bases). The CDR3 loop spans 13 amino acids. V was cut by 1 base and J by 11 bases, with 14 bases left in between. CDR1 and CDR2 (germline): SGHNT, YYREEE (reference sequence). The CDR3 DNA reads as TGTGCCAGCAGCTTGCCAGGGGGGCCTGAGCAGTATTTT. Translated: CASSLPGGPEQYF.

Many counts were recorded for this clonotype. This sequence joins TRBV4-3 and TRBJ1-4; D not resolved. Trimming stripped 0 bases from V and 3 bases from J, with 8 bases between. This CDR3 contains 15 residues. CDR1 LGHNA and CDR2 YSLEER come from the germline V gene. As DNA, the CDR3 is TGCGCCAGCAGCCAAGAGGGCAGTCCTAATGAAAAACTGTTTTTT. Residues: CASSQEGSPNEKLFF.

On this clonotype itself: Germline and junction disagree at one end, which may indicate a read error. The chain recombines TRBV2 with TRBJ1-3, with 7 bases aligning to TRBD1. Germline V gene sequence: CDR1 SNHLY, CDR2 FYNNEI. This CDR3 is built from 15 residues. This chain's CDR3 is CASSEPTGNGNTIYF. The CDR3 nucleotides are TGTGCCAGCAGTGAACCGACAGGGAATGGAAACACCATATATTTC. The variable domain in full, with the rest retrieved from reference TRBV2 and TRBJ1-3, is EPEVTQTPSHQVTQMGQEVILRCVPISNHLYFYWYRQILGQKVEFLVSFYNNEISEKSEIFDDQFSVERPDGSNFTLKIRSTKLEDSAMYFCASSEPTGNGNTIYFGEGSWLTVV.

The V gene is TRBV29-1, the J gene TRBJ1-2; tentatively, D is TRBD1 (6 bases). CDR3 length: 12 amino acids. V dropped 7 bases and J dropped 1 base, with 10 bases sitting between them. Looked up from germline, CDR1 is SQVTM and CDR2 is ANQGSEA. Here the CDR3 reads CSATGNNYGYTF. The CDR3, as DNA: TGCAGCGCCACAGGGAATAACTATGGCTACACCTTC.

With respect to this clonotype: A much larger clone lies one base from this, so it may be a read error. The rearrangement joins TRBV3-1 to TRBJ2-3; D remains ambiguous. CDR3 length: 12 amino acids. Per germline, CDR1 LGHDT and CDR2 YNNKEL (reference sequence). CDR3 in DNA: TGTGCCAGCAGCCGATACACAGATACGCAGTGTTTT. Its protein product is CASSRYTDTQCF.

Regarding this clonotype: Possible read error: a much larger clone is one base away. The J gene is TRBJ2-7, the V gene TRBV7-3; 8 bases map to TRBD1. CDR1 and CDR2 from the germline V gene are SGHTA and FQGTGA. V was pared by 4 bases and J by 6 bases, with 8 bases of the junction left unmatched. This CDR3 is 14 amino acids long. DNA of the CDR3: TGTGCCAGCAGCTACAGGACAGGGACGGTCGAGCAGTACTTC. Translated, it gives CASSYRTGTVEQYF.

The chain employs TRBV12-3 or TRBV12-4 and TRBJ1-2; D might be TRBD1 (5 bases). The V end lost 5 bases, the J end lost 4 bases, and 23 bases lay between the germline ends. There are 17 residues in the CDR3. The CDR3 coding sequence is TGTGCCAGCAGTACAACGCCCGGGGCCGACAGCCCCTATGGCTACACCTTC. It codes for CASSTTPGADSPYGYTF.

V gene TRBV20-1 combines with J gene TRBJ2-1; D call uncertain. The CDR3 is 12 amino acids. The V end lost 8 bases, the J end lost 12 bases, and 20 bases lay between the germline ends. The V gene's germline CDR1 is DFQATT and CDR2 SNEGSKA (reference sequence). The CDR3 bases are TGCAGTCCAAGTGGCGACTTCTCTGCGCAGTTCTTC. Translated: CSPSGDFSAQFF.